This T cell receptor beta chain was sequenced in a study of T cell responses to AZD1222 COVID-19 vaccine. Study-wide results and limits: Unmutated variant regions reportedly attract nearly half of all spike-specific TCRs.

Libraries were prepared by immunoSEQ multiplex PCR; TCRdb keeps only in-frame clonotypes and omits some of them. Of about 120,000 clones listed, around nine tenths are singletons. On this clone itself: Its matching antigen is unknown.

This material consisted of peripheral blood, taken on day 0 of AZD1222 vaccination. The source is an adult in good health.

CDR3 in amino acids: CASGRPTSGTGELFF. CDR3 DNA: TGTGCCAGCGGCCGCCCGACTAGCGGGACGGGGGAGCTGTTTTTT. This rearrangement joins TRBV11-2 to TRBJ2-2, with TRBD2 matching 11 bases. The junction had 10 bases not matched to a gene; V was cut back by 8 bases and J by 8 bases. Germline V gene data show CDR1 as SGHAT and CDR2 as FQNNGV. The CDR3 is 15 residues long.